This TCR beta chain was captured by sequencing in a study of regulatory T cells in long-lasting Graves disease. Points from the study as a whole: Newly diagnosed Graves' patients had higher TCR diversity than persistent ones. Persistent patients shared more public clonotypes (over 2,500) than new patients (under 1,000).

The germline V and J ends were trimmed by 4 bases and 3 bases, with 6 bases remaining between them. The germline V gene encodes CDR1 DFQATT and CDR2 SNEGSKA (reference sequence). CDR3 length: 12 amino acids. In this sample, this clonotype turned up a few times. Its target is not known. In building TCR beta libraries, iRepertoire HTBI primers were used together with Arm-PCR of CDR3 regions. TCRdb re-derived calls from the multiplex PCR reads in MiXCR, one entry per CDR3 protein. The table has roughly 560,000 distinct CDR3 sequences, 12% seen once. Specified time point: newly diagnosed GD, antithyroid drugs for less than 3 months. Researchers made the TCR library from RNA that was extracted from PBMCs. This sample was also put to use in a study of T cells in Graves' hyperthyroidism and ophthalmopathy. That work states: Primed by the HTBI set, a first-round RT-PCR was run on the TCR CDR3. Most thyroid-expanded clonotypes above 0.001 were also found in blood.

The receptor comes from a woman in her thirties with Graves disease. The chain employs TRBV20-1 and TRBJ2-2, with D unresolved. The source was peripheral blood mononuclear cells (PBMCs), collected at new diagnosis, from a patient treated with antithyroid drugs. The CDR3 DNA sequence: TGCAGTGCTAAAAAGGACACCGGGGAGCTGTTTTTT. Its protein is CSAKKDTGELFF.